The 18 T cell receptor beta chains below were found in one sample sequenced in a study of blood T cells in healthy people across ages. Alongside a J-beta primer mix, a sample-barcoded 5' primer served in a second PCR lasting 7 to 11 cycles. MiXCR was run by TCRdb on the 5' RACE reads, yielding one entry per CDR3 protein. The sample includes about 590,000 distinct CDR3 sequences, about 28% of them seen just once. Input material: blood. These receptors came from a woman older than 75 in good health.

As regards this clonotype: A much larger clonotype is one base distant, so this may be a read error. The V and J genes are TRBV6-2 or TRBV6-3 and TRBJ2-7; D is perhaps TRBD2 (6 bases). Per the germline V gene, CDR1 is MNHEY and CDR2 is SVGEGT. This CDR3 has 12 residues. With 5 bases removed from V and 11 bases from J, the gap between germline ends came to 16 bases. CDR3 DNA sequence: TGTGCCAGCAGTCAGGCCGGCCCGGGAGAGTACTTC. Translation gives CASSQAGPGEYF.

This clonotype was detected many times. The chain employs TRBV11-2 and TRBJ2-7, with D perhaps TRBD2 (6 bases). V lost 1 base to trimming and J lost 2 bases, with 9 bases between them. Germline assignment: CDR1 SGHAT and CDR2 FQNNGV. This CDR3 region has 14 residues. The CDR3 DNA follows: TGTGCCAGCAGCTTAGCGGCGGGGACCTACGAGCAGTACTTC. This translates into CASSLAAGTYEQYF.

This clonotype was observed at least ten times. Just one base apart from a much larger clone, this may be a read error. The V call is TRBV29-1, the J call TRBJ2-7; possible D gene TRBD2, 6 bases. In germline, CDR1 is SQVTM, CDR2 ANQGSEA. The CDR3 extends over 11 amino acids. The V end was cut by 8 bases, the J end by 3 bases, with 11 bases between. CDR3 sequence reads: CSTRLDYEQYF. DNA for the CDR3: TGCAGCACCAGACTAGACTACGAGCAGTACTTC.

The table lists this clonotype with many counts. The rearrangement joins TRBV7-2 to TRBJ1-4; D gene unclear. The CDR3 length is 15 residues. Deletions cut 2 bases from V and 0 bases from J, with 7 bases between. The germline V gene has CDR1 SGHTA and CDR2 FQGNSA. The CDR3 here is CASSLRASTNEKLFF. As DNA, the CDR3 is TGTGCCAGCAGCTTACGCGCATCAACTAATGAAAAACTGTTTTTT.

This clonotype has at least ten counts. This chain connects TRBV20-1 to TRBJ1-5, with D possibly TRBD1 on 5 matching bases. CDR1 DFQATT and CDR2 SNEGSKA come from the germline V gene (reference sequence). V was shortened by 3 bases and J by 14 bases, with 20 bases between the two germline ends. The CDR3 is 13 residues long. The CDR3 here is CSASRWGGTLEHF. The CDR3 DNA reads TGCAGTGCTAGCCGCTGGGGGGGGACTTTGGAGCATTTT.

Regarding this clonotype: A much more abundant neighbour one base away suggests this may be a read error. The chain recombines TRBV20-1 with TRBJ2-1; D is unresolved. The J call is doubtful: the DNA matches TRBJ2-7 better. CDR3 size: 14 residues. Germline V gene lookup returns CDR1 DFQATT and CDR2 SNEGSKA (reference sequence). In nucleotides, the CDR3 is TGCAGTGCTCTTGACTCCTCCTCCTACAATGAGCAGTACTTC. It is translated as CSALDSSSYNEQYF.

This clonotype came up many times. This chain links TRBV9 with TRBJ2-3; D might be TRBD1 (5 bases). Germline CDR1 reads SGDLS; CDR2 reads YYNGEE. The CDR3 is made up of 15 amino acids. Trimming left V 2 bases short and J 0 bases short, with 10 bases between. In DNA form, the CDR3 reads TGTGCCAGCAGCGTGGGGCCGATTAGCACAGATACGCAGTATTTT. It yields the protein CASSVGPISTDTQYF.

Notes on this clonotype: This may be a read error: a much more frequent sequence differs by one nucleotide. The rearrangement links TRBV6-5 to TRBJ2-4; 9 nucleotides align to TRBD1. The J call is uncertain, as TRBJ2-7 better fits the DNA end. In germline, CDR1 is MNHEY, CDR2 SVGAGI. The CDR3 has 15 residues. The CDR3 nucleotides are TGTGCCGGCAGTTACAGGGGACAGGGTATCAACGAGCAGTACTTC. Translated: CAGSYRGQGINEQYF.

In its sample, this clonotype was seen a few times. The genes are TRBV7-2 and TRBJ2-1; D may match TRBD1 or TRBD2 (6 bases each). The germline CDR1 and CDR2 sequences are SGHTA and FQGNSA. Trimming took 7 bases from V and 13 from J, leaving 23 bases between them. The length of the CDR3 is 14 residues. CDR3 sequence reads: CASTEGGPRETQFF. In DNA, the CDR3 is TGTGCCAGCACAGAGGGGGGACCTAGGGAGACCCAGTTCTTC.

In its sample, this clonotype was seen many times. The V and J genes are TRBV7-2 and TRBJ2-3, with 11 bases that match TRBD2. V lost 5 bases to trimming and J lost 6 bases; unmatched junction nucleotides: 10. CDR1 is SGHTA and CDR2 is FQGNSA in the germline V gene. The CDR3 spans 16 residues. CDR3 bases: TGTGCCAGCAGCAGGGGGCTAGCGGGGGGTGAGGATACGCAGTATTTT. Translating it yields CASSRGLAGGEDTQYF. Based on the CDR3 plus reference TRBV7-2 and TRBJ2-3, the full variable domain is GAGVSQSPSNKVTEKGKDVELRCDPISGHTALYWYRQSLGQGLEFLIYFQGNSAPDKSGLPSDRFSAERTGGSVSTLTIQRTQQEDSAVYLCASSRGLAGGEDTQYFGPGTRLTVL.

This chain links TRBV5-5 with TRBJ1-2, with unresolved D. CDR1 is SGHKS, CDR2 YYEKEE, per germline (reference sequence). The CDR3 is 15 residues long. V lost 0 bases to trimming and J lost 6 bases, with 15 bases between them. The CDR3 coding sequence is TGTGCCAGCAGCTTGGTTGCCTCCTCGTCCAATGGCTACACCTTC. This encodes CASSLVASSSNGYTF.

This clonotype was detected only a few times. Germline and junction disagree at one end, which may indicate a read error. The chain has TRBV3-1 and TRBJ2-3; TRBD1 might be the D (6 bases). This CDR3 is built from 14 residues. Germline V CDR1 and CDR2: LGHDT, YNNKEL (reference sequence). In nucleotides, the CDR3 is TGTGCCAGCAGCCAATTTGGGGACACAGATACGCGGTATTTT. Encoded protein: CASSQFGDTDTRYF.

This chain connects TRBV27 to TRBJ1-1; 10 nucleotides match TRBD1. Germline V gene data show CDR1 as MNHEY and CDR2 as SMNVEV (reference sequence). V trimming: 10 bases; J trimming: 4 bases; junction bases outside the gene matches: 9. The CDR3 consists of 14 residues. Here the CDR3 DNA reads TGTGCCACCCAACAGACAGGGGGCGTCACTGAAGCTTTCTTT. Its protein is CATQQTGGVTEAFF.

This clonotype was found many times. J is TRBJ2-7 and V is TRBV18, with 11 nucleotides matching TRBD1. This CDR3 contains 16 residues. V shed 4 bases, J shed 7 bases, and the junction held 12 bases outside the gene matches. Germline V CDR1 and CDR2: KGHSH, LQKENI. The CDR3: CASSRDTGQGVWEQYF. CDR3 in DNA: TGTGCCAGCTCACGGGACACGGGACAGGGGGTCTGGGAGCAGTACTTC.

Note on this clonotype: Given a much more abundant clone one base away, this may be a read error. The V and J genes are TRBV13 and TRBJ2-7; 7 positions agree with TRBD1. The germline V gene has CDR1 PRHDT and CDR2 FYEKMQ (reference sequence). The CDR3 has 15 amino acids. V was clipped by 7 bases and J by 2 bases; unmatched bases: 11. The CDR3 nucleotides read TGTGCCAGCAACTTTGGAACAGGGGATACCTACGAGCAGTACTTC. Translating gives CASNFGTGDTYEQYF.

This clonotype was seen ten or more times. V and J are TRBV5-1 and TRBJ1-2; D uncertain. Germline V gene sequence: CDR1 SGHRS, CDR2 YFSETQ. Trimming removed 5 bases from V and 6 bases from J, with 20 bases in between. The CDR3 contains 15 residues. The CDR3 here is CASSSGVDFLDGYTF. CDR3 nucleotide sequence: TGCGCCAGCAGTTCCGGGGTGGATTTCCTAGATGGCTACACCTTC.

Of note for this clonotype: Relative to the germline gene, one junction end is altered; a read error may explain this. The chain carries TRBV20-1 and TRBJ1-2; D is unclear. Germline V gives CDR1 DFQATT, CDR2 SNEGSKA (reference sequence). The CDR3 has 9 residues. The CDR3 reads CRARDRDTF. As DNA, the CDR3 is TGCAGGGCTAGAGATCGGGACACCTTC.

The sample holds many counts of this clonotype. The chain couples TRBV5-1 to TRBJ1-1, with 8 bases fitting TRBD1. The CDR3 length is 13 residues. The V gene end was trimmed by 2 bases and the J gene end by 7 bases; junction bases not matched to a gene: 4. Per the germline V gene, CDR1 is SGHRS and CDR2 is YFSETQ. This chain's CDR3 is CASSFGTGGEAFF. DNA of the CDR3: TGCGCCAGCAGCTTCGGAACAGGGGGTGAAGCTTTCTTT.